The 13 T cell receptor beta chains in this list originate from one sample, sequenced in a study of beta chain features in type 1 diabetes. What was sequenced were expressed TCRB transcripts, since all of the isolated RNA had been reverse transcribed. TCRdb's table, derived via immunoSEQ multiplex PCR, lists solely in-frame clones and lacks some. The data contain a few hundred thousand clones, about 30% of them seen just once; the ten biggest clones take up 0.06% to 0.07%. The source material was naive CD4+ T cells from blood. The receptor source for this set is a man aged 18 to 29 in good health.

The CDR3, as DNA: TGTGCCAGCGGGAGGGTGTACAATGAGCAGTTCTTC. This sequence encodes CASGRVYNEQFF. V usage is TRBV19 and J usage is TRBJ2-1; 8 positions agree with TRBD2. CDR1 LNHDA and CDR2 SQIVND come from the germline V gene (reference sequence). This CDR3 is built from 12 residues. V lost 9 bases to trimming and J lost 4 bases; unmatched junction nucleotides: 2.

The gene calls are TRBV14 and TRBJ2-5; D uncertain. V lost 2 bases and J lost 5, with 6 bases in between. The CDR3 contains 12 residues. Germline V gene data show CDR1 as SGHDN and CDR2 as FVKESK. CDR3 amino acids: CASSQKSETQYF. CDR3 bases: TGTGCCAGCAGCCAAAAGAGTGAGACCCAGTACTTC.

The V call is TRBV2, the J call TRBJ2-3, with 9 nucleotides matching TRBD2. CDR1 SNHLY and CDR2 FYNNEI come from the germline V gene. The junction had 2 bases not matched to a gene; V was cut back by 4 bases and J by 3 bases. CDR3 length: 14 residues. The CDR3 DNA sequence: TGTGCCAGCAGTGTGCTAGCGGGGACAGATACGCAGTATTTT. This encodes CASSVLAGTDTQYF.

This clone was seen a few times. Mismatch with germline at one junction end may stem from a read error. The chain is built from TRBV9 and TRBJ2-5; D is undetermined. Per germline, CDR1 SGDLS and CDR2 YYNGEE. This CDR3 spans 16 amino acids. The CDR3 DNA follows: TGTGCCAGCAGCGTAGGGTTGTCTAGGGCCCAAGAGGCCCAGTACTTC. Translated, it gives CASSVGLSRAQEAQYF.

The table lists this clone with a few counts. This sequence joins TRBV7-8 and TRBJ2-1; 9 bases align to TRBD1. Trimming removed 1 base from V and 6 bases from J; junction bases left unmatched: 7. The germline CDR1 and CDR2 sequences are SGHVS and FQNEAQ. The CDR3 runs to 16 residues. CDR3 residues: CASSLDPGQGVNEQFF. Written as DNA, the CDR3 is TGTGCCAGCAGCTTAGACCCGGGACAGGGAGTCAATGAGCAGTTCTTC.

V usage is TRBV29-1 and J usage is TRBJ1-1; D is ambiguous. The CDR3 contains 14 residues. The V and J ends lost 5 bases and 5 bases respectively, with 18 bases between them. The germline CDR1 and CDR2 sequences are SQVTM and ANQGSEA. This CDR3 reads CSVQAAGSGTEAFF. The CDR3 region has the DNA TGCAGCGTTCAAGCGGCGGGGAGTGGGACTGAAGCTTTCTTT.

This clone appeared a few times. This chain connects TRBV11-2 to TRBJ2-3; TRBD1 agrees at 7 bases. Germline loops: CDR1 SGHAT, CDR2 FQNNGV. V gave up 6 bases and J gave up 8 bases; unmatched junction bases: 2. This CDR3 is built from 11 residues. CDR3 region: CASSPGGTQYF. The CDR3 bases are TGTGCCAGCAGTCCAGGGGGTACGCAGTATTTT.

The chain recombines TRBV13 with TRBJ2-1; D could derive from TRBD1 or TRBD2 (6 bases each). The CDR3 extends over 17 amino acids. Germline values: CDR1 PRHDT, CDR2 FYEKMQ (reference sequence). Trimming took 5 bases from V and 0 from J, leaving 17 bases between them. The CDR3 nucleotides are TGTGCCAGCAGCATCCCCGCCGGGGGCAGCTCCTACAATGAGCAGTTCTTC. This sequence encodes CASSIPAGGSSYNEQFF.

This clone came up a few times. In DNA, the CDR3 is TGTGCCTGGAGTGTGCAGTACACCGGGGAGCTGTTTTTT. This codes for CAWSVQYTGELFF. V usage is TRBV30 and J usage is TRBJ2-2; D remains ambiguous. The germline gives CDR1 GTSNPN, CDR2 SVGIG (reference sequence). The V end was cut by 0 bases, the J end by 3 bases, with 5 bases between. This CDR3 region has 13 residues.

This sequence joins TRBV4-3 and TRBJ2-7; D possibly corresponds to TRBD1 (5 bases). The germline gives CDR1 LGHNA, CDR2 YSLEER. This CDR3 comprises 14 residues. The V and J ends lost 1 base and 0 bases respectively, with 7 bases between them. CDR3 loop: CASSQVQGSYEQYF. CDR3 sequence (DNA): TGCGCCAGCAGCCAAGTGCAGGGCTCCTACGAGCAGTACTTC.

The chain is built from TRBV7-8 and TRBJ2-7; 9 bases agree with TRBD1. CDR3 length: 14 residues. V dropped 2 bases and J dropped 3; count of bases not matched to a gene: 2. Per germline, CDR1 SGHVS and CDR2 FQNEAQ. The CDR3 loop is CASSLRDRDYEQYF. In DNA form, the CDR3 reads TGTGCCAGCAGCTTAAGGGACAGGGACTACGAGCAGTACTTC.

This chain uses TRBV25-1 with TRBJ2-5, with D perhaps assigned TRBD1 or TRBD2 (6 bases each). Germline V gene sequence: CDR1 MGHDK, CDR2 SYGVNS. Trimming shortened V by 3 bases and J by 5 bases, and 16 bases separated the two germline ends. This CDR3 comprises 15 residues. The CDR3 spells CASSDPRGSGETQYF. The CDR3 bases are TGTGCCAGCAGTGACCCCAGGGGTAGCGGTGAGACCCAGTACTTC.

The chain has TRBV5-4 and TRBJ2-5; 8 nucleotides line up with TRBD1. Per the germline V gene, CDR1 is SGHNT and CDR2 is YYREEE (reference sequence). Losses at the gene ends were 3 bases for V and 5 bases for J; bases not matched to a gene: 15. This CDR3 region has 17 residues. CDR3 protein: CASSYRRTGSAWETQYF. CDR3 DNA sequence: TGTGCCAGCAGCTACCGGAGGACAGGGTCCGCGTGGGAGACCCAGTACTTC.